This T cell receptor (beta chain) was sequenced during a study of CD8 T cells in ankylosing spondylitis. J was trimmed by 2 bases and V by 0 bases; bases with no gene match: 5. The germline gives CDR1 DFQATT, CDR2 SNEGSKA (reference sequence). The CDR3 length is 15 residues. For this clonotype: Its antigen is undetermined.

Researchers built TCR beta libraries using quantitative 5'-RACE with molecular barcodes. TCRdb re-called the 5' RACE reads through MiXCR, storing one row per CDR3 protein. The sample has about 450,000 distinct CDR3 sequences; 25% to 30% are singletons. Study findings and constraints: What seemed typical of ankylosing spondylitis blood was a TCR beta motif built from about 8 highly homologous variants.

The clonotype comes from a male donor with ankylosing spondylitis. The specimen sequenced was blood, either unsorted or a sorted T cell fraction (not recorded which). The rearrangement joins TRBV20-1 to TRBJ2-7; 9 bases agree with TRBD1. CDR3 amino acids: CSARDPGTGTYEQYF. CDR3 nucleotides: TGCAGTGCTAGAGACCCCGGGACAGGGACCTACGAGCAGTACTTC.